This T cell receptor (beta chain) is from a study of T cell responses to AZD1222 COVID-19 vaccine. Study-wide points: A mostly white British donor set with more females was recruited, and clonal diversity was possibly underestimated.

Germline assignment: CDR1 LGHDT and CDR2 YNNKEL (reference sequence). The CDR3 runs to 14 residues. V dropped 4 bases and J dropped 5 bases, with 14 bases sitting between them. Clones were sequenced by immunoSEQ multiplex PCR, and TCRdb holds only the in-frame ones, with some missing. The table shows 90,000 to 120,000 clones, with around 92% occurring only once. Turning to this clone: Its antigen is unidentified.

The V call is TRBV3-1 (or the pseudogene TRBV3-2), the J call TRBJ1-2, with a tentative D call TRBD1 (5 bases). The TCR originated in an adult who received the AZD1222 COVID-19 vaccine. The material sequenced was peripheral blood, taken 28 days after the second AZD1222 dose. CDR3 DNA sequence: TGTGCCAGCAGCCGTGGGGGTTCCCCATATGGCTACACCTTC. This sequence encodes CASSRGGSPYGYTF.